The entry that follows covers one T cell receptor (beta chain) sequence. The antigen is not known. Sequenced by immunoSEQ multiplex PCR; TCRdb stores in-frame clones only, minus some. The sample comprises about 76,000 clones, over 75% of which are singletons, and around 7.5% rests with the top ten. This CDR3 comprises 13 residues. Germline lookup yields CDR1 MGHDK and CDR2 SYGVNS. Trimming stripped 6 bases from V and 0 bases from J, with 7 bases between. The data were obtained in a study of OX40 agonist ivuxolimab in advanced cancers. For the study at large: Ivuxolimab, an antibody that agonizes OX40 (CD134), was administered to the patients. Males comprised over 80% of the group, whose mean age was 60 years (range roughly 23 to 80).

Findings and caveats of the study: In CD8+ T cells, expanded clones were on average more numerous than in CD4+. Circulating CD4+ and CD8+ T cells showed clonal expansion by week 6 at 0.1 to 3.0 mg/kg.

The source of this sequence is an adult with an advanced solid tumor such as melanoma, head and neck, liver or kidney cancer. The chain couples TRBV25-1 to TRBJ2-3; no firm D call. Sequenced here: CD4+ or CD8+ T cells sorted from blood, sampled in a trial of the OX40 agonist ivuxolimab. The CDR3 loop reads CASRFSSTDTQYF. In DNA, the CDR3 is TGTGCCAGCAGATTCAGCAGCACAGATACGCAGTATTTT.